This T cell receptor beta chain is from a study of molecular identifiers for immune sequencing clone quantification (dated by TCRdb to between 2017 and 2018). Regarding the study in general: For a replicate experiment, RNA from roughly 20,000 or 100,000 naive CD8 T cells was divided into five aliquots, and four of the five aliquots were sequenced. CD8 T cells were used in a methods study to benchmark molecular-identifier clustering-based TCR repertoire sequencing (MIDCIRS) and TCR RNA copy counting.

The protocol used for the library was PCR. For sequencing, an Illumina HiSeq 4000 was employed. Bulk TCR libraries were prepared as previously described, using TCR primers listed in Table S5. Purification of total RNA was performed with the Qiagen AllPrep DNA/RNA kit. Before any analysis, reads coming from multiple sequencing runs of the same library were combined into one pool. Per the source publication's procedure: Reads were retained only if an exact TCR constant sequence was present, and the retained reads were trimmed to 150 nt and grouped according to their 12-nt molecular barcodes. Reads in each barcode group were sub-clustered using a 15% Levenshtein threshold, and a quality-weighted consensus sequence was built for each RNA molecule. Non-functional sequences were filtered out, along with any lower-count sequence sitting one edit away from another sequence. Barcode sub-clusters with fewer than 20% of the maximum read count were removed, based on fitting two negative binomial distributions. Using fastp trimming at Q25 and MiXCR clonotype assembly, TCRdb reanalyzed the public sequencing data and kept in-frame beta chains. A single entry per CDR3 protein holds the most common genes and DNA from its merged rows. It is TCRdb's table, rather than the study itself, that gives the V and J calls and clone size. The sample table contains around 480,000 distinct CDR3 sequences; only one count was recorded for about 20% of them. About 0.84% of the sample rests with the top ten.

Broad study findings and their caveats: Clones above 20 RNA copies held over 97% of molecules in CMV-specific effector cells but under 1% in naive cells. Spiked-in Jurkat TCR RNA (approximately 9 copies' worth), which is not part of the donor repertoire, was contained in the naive libraries. Without barcode sub-clustering, chimeric consensus sequences inflated TCR diversity; chimeras reached as high as 47%. Modeling indicated 2.5 to 3 TCR RNA copies recovered per cell, compared with around 10 by digital PCR, which implies a capture efficiency of 25% to 35%. Identical TCR molecules sharing a barcode could cause highly expanded clone sizes to be underestimated. A single cell's worth of spiked-in Jurkat TCR RNA was reported detectable even among under 1.1 million naive CD8 T cells.

Libraries of naive CD8 T cells were built from about 19,000 to 1,100,000 sorted cells, with 10%, 30% or 50% of the purified RNA used. On a BD FACSAria II, naive CD8 T cells were FACS-sorted as CD8+CD4-CCR7+CD45RA+ and collected into RLT Plus buffer. Roughly 10 TCR copies' worth of Jurkat RNA were spiked into about 19,000-1,000,000 naive CD8 T cell samples to test detection sensitivity. CD8 T cells were enriched using RosetteSep CD8+ T Cell Enrichment Cocktail and Ficoll-Paque, and the enriched cells then underwent ACK red cell lysis. In its sample, this clonotype was seen many times. It lacks a known antigen. No base qualities exist here, and no much larger clone lies one base off it. The germline V gene sets CDR1 to SGHVS and CDR2 to FQNEAQ. V trim: 3 bases; J trim: 8 bases; unmatched bases: 7. Measured from the cysteine to the phenylalanine, the CDR3 is 15 residues long. Only CDR3 DNA remains: 45 bases, in frame from the first base.

The chain is assembled from TRBV7-8 and TRBJ2-1, and TRBD1 matches 10 of the central bases. The clonotype originates from a human donor in good health. Some libraries in this study had Jurkat cell RNA spiked in. Sequenced: naive CD8+ T cells from blood, with Jurkat cell RNA spiked in. The cell subset or site label on this specimen signifies: FACS-sorted CD8+CD4-CCR7+CD45RA+ naive T cells. At the DNA level, the sequence is TGTGCCAGCAGCTTGCCGGGACAGGGGACCGATGAGCAGTTCTTC. Translation gives CASSLPGQGTDEQFF.